Below, 28 T cell receptor beta chains from the same sample are listed, as sequenced in a study of shared clonotypes between healthy human individuals. Using immunoSEQ multiplex PCR, the repertoire was profiled, and TCRdb retains in-frame clones only, with some absent. The sample lists some 2 million clones, approximately 94% seen once, with 1% to 1.3% in the top ten. The naive CD8 fraction comprised CD45RO-negative cells positively selected for CCR7 and excluded terminally differentiated effector memory CD45RA+ cells. The sequenced material came from naive CD8+ T cells sorted from blood. All receptors derive from a man aged 18 to 30 in good health.

Concerning this clone itself: At the DNA level, this CDR3 is encoded by other sequences in the same sample as well. The chain combines TRBV27 with TRBJ2-7, with D uncertain. Trimming cost V 4 bases and J 3 bases, with 10 bases left between them. This CDR3 is built from 13 residues. The V gene's germline CDR1 is MNHEY and CDR2 SMNVEV (reference sequence). CDR3 sequence: CASSWAAGYEQYF. CDR3 in DNA: TGTGCCAGCAGTTGGGCGGCAGGCTACGAGCAGTACTTC.

The chain links TRBV28 to TRBJ2-7; maybe TRBD1 (6 bases). The germline gives CDR1 MDHEN, CDR2 SYDVKM. Trimming pared 2 bases from V and 3 bases from J, leaving 17 bases between. The CDR3 length is 16 residues. The CDR3 nucleotides read TGTGCCAGCAGTTTACTAATGACAGGAACTTACTACGAGCAGTACTTC. Protein product: CASSLLMTGTYYEQYF.

V is TRBV7-9 and J is TRBJ2-4, with 8 bases aligning to TRBD1. This CDR3 is 15 amino acids long. V was clipped by 0 bases and J by 6 bases; unmatched bases: 4. Germline loops: CDR1 SEHNR, CDR2 FQNEAQ (reference sequence). CDR3: CASSLAGQGGNIQYF. The CDR3 bases are TGTGCCAGCAGCTTAGCAGGACAGGGAGGAAACATTCAGTACTTC.

The chain links TRBV13 to TRBJ2-7, with TRBD1 matching over 8 bases. Germline CDR1 reads PRHDT; CDR2 reads FYEKMQ (reference sequence). V dropped 5 bases and J dropped 3; count of bases not matched to a gene: 3. The CDR3 contains 13 residues. The CDR3 DNA reads as TGTGCCAGCAGCAAGGACAGGGACTACGAGCAGTACTTC. Protein: CASSKDRDYEQYF.

CDR3 loop: CASSQQAAPYGYTF. CDR3 DNA: TGTGCCAGCAGCCAACAGGCAGCGCCCTATGGCTACACCTTC. The chain has TRBV14 and TRBJ1-2, with D hard to call. Germline CDR1 reads SGHDN; CDR2 reads FVKESK. Trimming shortened V by 2 bases and J by 4 bases, and 11 bases separated the two germline ends. This CDR3 has 14 amino acids.

Remarks on this clone: The same CDR3 arises from other DNA sequences in this sample as well. This chain joins TRBV6-5 and TRBJ1-1, with TRBD1 matching 7 bases. The ends lost 2 bases at V and 6 bases at J; junction bases unmatched: 3. Germline V gives CDR1 MNHEY, CDR2 SVGAGI. The CDR3 has 13 residues. Here the CDR3 DNA reads TGTGCCAGCAGTTACATCCAGGGGGCTGAAGCTTTCTTT. The encoded protein is CASSYIQGAEAFF.

The J gene is TRBJ2-7, the V gene TRBV28; TRBD1 might be the D (6 bases). CDR1 is MDHEN and CDR2 is SYDVKM in the germline V gene. The V and J ends lost 6 bases and 6 bases respectively, with 18 bases between them. This CDR3 region has 14 residues. CDR3: CASSHTLQGSEQYF. The CDR3 DNA sequence: TGTGCCAGCAGCCATACCCTACAGGGTAGCGAGCAGTACTTC.

The chain employs TRBV30 and TRBJ2-7, with unresolved D. V was cut by 3 bases and J by 1 base, with 10 bases left in between. The CDR3 covers 13 residues. The germline gives CDR1 GTSNPN, CDR2 SVGIG (reference sequence). The CDR3: CAWRPISSYEQYF. In DNA, the CDR3 is TGTGCCTGGAGACCTATCAGTTCCTACGAGCAGTACTTC.

This clone was recorded only once. The chain carries TRBV5-6 and TRBJ2-6, with D possibly called TRBD1 or TRBD2 (5 bases each). The CDR3 spans 17 residues. CDR1 and CDR2 (germline): SGHDT, YYEEEE. V was clipped by 4 bases and J by 0 bases, with 14 bases between them. Here the CDR3 DNA reads TGTGCCAGCAGCGGGGCTGGGGGACCCTCTGGGGCCAACGTCCTGACTTTC. It is translated as CASSGAGGPSGANVLTF.

The chain employs TRBV2 and TRBJ2-1; 11 positions agree with TRBD2. Germline CDR1 is SNHLY and CDR2 is FYNNEI. J was trimmed by 4 bases and V by 2 bases; bases with no gene match: 7. The CDR3 length is 17 residues. The DNA for the CDR3 is TGTGCCAGCAGTGAACTCGTCGGGACTAGCGGATACAATGAGCAGTTCTTC. The encoded protein is CASSELVGTSGYNEQFF.

V gene TRBV4-1 combines with J gene TRBJ1-4; D remains unclear. Per germline, CDR1 MGHRA and CDR2 YSYEKL. The V end lost 0 bases, the J end lost 3 bases, and 8 bases lay between the germline ends. The CDR3 runs to 15 residues. CDR3 in amino acids: CASSQENRPNEKLFF. DNA of the CDR3: TGCGCCAGCAGCCAAGAAAACAGACCTAATGAAAAACTGTTTTTT.

V and J are TRBV7-9 and TRBJ2-5; D possibly matches TRBD1 or TRBD2 (5 bases each). V was cut by 5 bases and J by 3 bases, with 22 bases left in between. CDR1 and CDR2 (germline): SEHNR, FQNEAQ (reference sequence). The length of the CDR3 is 17 residues. The CDR3 DNA reads TGTGCCAGCAGCCTAGGACATGAGGGAGAAGAGGAAGAGACCCAGTACTTC. Protein product: CASSLGHEGEEEETQYF.

This chain connects TRBV10-3 to TRBJ2-2; 9 positions agree with TRBD2. The CDR3 length is 13 residues. Germline-derived CDR1 and CDR2 are ENHRY and SYGVKD. V shed 7 bases, J shed 7 bases, and the junction held 4 bases outside the gene matches. CDR3 sequence: CAITSGTVGELFF. The CDR3 DNA sequence: TGTGCCATCACTAGCGGGACAGTCGGGGAGCTGTTTTTT.

This clone has a single count. The chain carries TRBV7-9 and TRBJ1-1, with D maybe TRBD1 (5 bases). Germline loops: CDR1 SEHNR, CDR2 FQNEAQ (reference sequence). Trimming took 5 bases from V and 9 from J, leaving 13 bases between them. CDR3 length: 12 residues. CDR3 DNA sequence: TGTGCCAGCAGCCCGACCCGGGACCAAGCTTTCTTT. Translating it yields CASSPTRDQAFF.

This chain's CDR3 is CASSFSSRYGYTF. The CDR3, as DNA: TGTGCCAGCAGTTTCTCCAGTAGGTATGGCTACACCTTC. J is TRBJ1-2 and V is TRBV27; D unresolved. V shed 3 bases and J shed 5 bases, with 10 bases lying between them. CDR1 MNHEY and CDR2 SMNVEV come from the germline V gene (reference sequence). This CDR3 contains 13 residues.

This clone showed up just once. The genes are TRBV28 and TRBJ1-1; 11 bases align to TRBD1. V was clipped by 1 base and J by 4 bases; unmatched bases: 8. The CDR3 extends over 17 amino acids. Looked up from germline, CDR1 is MDHEN and CDR2 is SYDVKM. This chain's CDR3 is CASSLFRTGGSGTEAFF. In DNA, the CDR3 is TGTGCCAGCAGTTTATTCAGGACAGGGGGCTCGGGCACTGAAGCTTTCTTT.

For the CDR3, the DNA is TGTGCCAGCAGCTTCGGTCAGGGGGTCATAGATACGCAGTATTTT. As protein: CASSFGQGVIDTQYF. This chain uses TRBV7-8 with TRBJ2-3; TRBD1 aligns across 7 bases. The CDR3 runs 15 residues. The junction had 8 bases not matched to a gene; V was cut back by 3 bases and J by 5 bases. Germline lookup yields CDR1 SGHVS and CDR2 FQNEAQ.

This clone has a handful of counts. The chain is built from TRBV30 and TRBJ1-4, with no clear D. The CDR3 is 14 amino acids. CDR1 is GTSNPN and CDR2 is SVGIG in the germline V gene (reference sequence). V gave up 0 bases and J gave up 4 bases, with 9 bases separating them. CDR3 sequence (DNA): TGTGCCTGGAGTGTAGTCGGATTTAATGAAAAACTGTTTTTT. Protein product: CAWSVVGFNEKLFF.

The chain uses TRBV6-5 and TRBJ2-1; D is unclear. Trimming pared 4 bases from V and 6 bases from J, leaving 10 bases between. Germline CDR1 is MNHEY and CDR2 is SVGAGI. The CDR3 is 13 amino acids. CDR3 nucleotide sequence: TGTGCCAGCAGTTTTGACTGGGCCAATGAGCAGTTCTTC. It codes for CASSFDWANEQFF.

The chain is built from TRBV9 and TRBJ1-3; D unresolved. This CDR3 contains 17 residues. V was trimmed by 0 bases and J by 0 bases, leaving 13 bases between them. CDR1 and CDR2 from the germline V gene are SGDLS and YYNGEE. The CDR3 loop reads CASSVDPNSFSGNTIYF. Written as DNA, the CDR3 is TGTGCCAGCAGCGTAGACCCCAACAGTTTCTCTGGAAACACCATATATTTT. Complete variable domain (other parts from reference TRBV9 and TRBJ1-3): DSGVTQTPKHLITATGQRVTLRCSPRSGDLSVYWYQQSLDQGLQFLIQYYNGEERAKGNILERFSAQQFPDLHSELNLSSLELGDSALYFCASSVDPNSFSGNTIYFGEGSWLTVV.

The V and J genes are TRBV21-1 and TRBJ1-6. TRBV21-1 constitutes a pseudogene. The CDR3 sequence is 13 residues long. DNA for the CDR3: TGTGCCAGCACTTTGCAATATAATTCACCCCTCCACTTT. Residues: CASTLQYNSPLHF.

The chain uses TRBV7-9 and TRBJ1-2; perhaps TRBD1 as D (6 bases). Germline CDR1 reads SEHNR; CDR2 reads FQNEAQ (reference sequence). There are 17 residues in the CDR3. Between the trimmed V and J ends, which lost 5 bases and 1 base, there was a span of 20 bases. Written as DNA, the CDR3 is TGTGCCAGCAGCCTAGTTGGTGTGGACAGACGTAACTATGGCTACACCTTC. The encoded protein is CASSLVGVDRRNYGYTF.

The CDR3, as DNA: TGTGCCAGCAGTGAAGCTTGGGATAGCAATCAGCCCCAGCATTTT. Protein: CASSEAWDSNQPQHF. J is TRBJ1-5 and V is TRBV2, with D uncertain. Germline V gene lookup returns CDR1 SNHLY and CDR2 FYNNEI. Trimming took 0 bases from V and 0 from J, leaving 6 bases between them. This CDR3 contains 15 residues. Looking up the rest from reference TRBV2 and TRBJ1-5 gives the full variable domain: EPEVTQTPSHQVTQMGQEVILRCVPISNHLYFYWYRQILGQKVEFLVSFYNNEISEKSEIFDDQFSVERPDGSNFTLKIRSTKLEDSAMYFCASSEAWDSNQPQHFGDGTRLSIL.

This clone has only one observation. The V and J genes are TRBV25-1 and TRBJ2-1; 10 bases fit TRBD2. The CDR3 totals 15 residues. Germline V gene lookup returns CDR1 MGHDK and CDR2 SYGVNS. V was clipped by 0 bases and J by 7 bases; unmatched bases: 3. The CDR3 bases are TGTGCCAGCAGTGAATACGCTAGCGGGAGAAATGAGCAGTTCTTC. Amino acids: CASSEYASGRNEQFF.

A note on this clone: This same CDR3 is encoded by further DNA sequences in the sample. V gene TRBV9 combines with J gene TRBJ1-2, with D unclear. V lost 0 bases and J 1 base, leaving 7 bases between the germline ends. The CDR3 is 14 amino acids. Germline CDR1 and CDR2: SGDLS and YYNGEE. The CDR3 loop is CASSVGGGNYGYTF. The CDR3 DNA sequence: TGTGCCAGCAGCGTAGGAGGAGGTAACTATGGCTACACCTTC.

The genes are TRBV2 and TRBJ2-7, with D unresolved. V dropped 2 bases and J dropped 3 bases, with 14 bases sitting between them. CDR1 is SNHLY, CDR2 FYNNEI, per germline. CDR3 size: 15 residues. The CDR3 DNA reads as TGTGCCAGCAGTGAATTAGGGCCGCTGAACTACGAGCAGTACTTC. Translating it yields CASSELGPLNYEQYF.

This clone was found a few times. The sample carries other DNA sequences with the same CDR3. The chain employs TRBV30 and TRBJ1-1, with D unclear. Trimming removed 1 base from V and 5 bases from J, with 8 bases in between. This CDR3 contains 12 residues. CDR1 GTSNPN and CDR2 SVGIG come from the germline V gene (reference sequence). The CDR3 DNA sequence: TGTGCCTGGAGTGCCGGAGGGACTGAAGCTTTCTTT. As protein: CAWSAGGTEAFF.

The chain has TRBV11-2 and TRBJ2-7; D remains ambiguous. Germline CDR1 and CDR2: SGHAT and FQNNGV. The ends were cut back, 1 base at V and 3 bases at J, with 10 bases in the middle. CDR3 size: 14 residues. CDR3 residues: CASSLGGQDYEQYF. Here the CDR3 DNA reads TGTGCCAGCAGCTTAGGTGGCCAGGACTACGAGCAGTACTTC.